These 24 T cell receptor beta chains share one sample of origin, sequenced in a study of CD8 T cells in Susac syndrome. With random hexamers, reverse transcription was performed on 0.5 to 1 ug of RNA. TCRdb analysed the immunoSEQ multiplex PCR reads with MiXCR anew, one entry per CDR3 protein. Altogether about 210,000 distinct CDR3 sequences are present, 85% to 95% being singletons, with the ten largest covering 0.15% to 0.2%. The sequenced material came from CD4+ T cells from PBMCs. The receptors originated from a human donor with Susac syndrome.

V is TRBV7-2 and J is TRBJ2-1; TRBD1 agrees at 7 bases. Germline V gene sequence: CDR1 SGHTA, CDR2 FQGNSA. The CDR3 loop spans 15 amino acids. V was clipped by 5 bases and J by 5 bases; unmatched bases: 9. The CDR3 reads CASSSYRGEDNEQFF. CDR3 sequence (DNA): TGTGCCAGCAGCAGCTACAGGGGAGAGGACAATGAGCAGTTCTTC.

The rearrangement joins TRBV20-1 to TRBJ2-3; D uncertain. Germline values: CDR1 DFQATT, CDR2 SNEGSKA (reference sequence). The CDR3 has 12 amino acids. V was cut by 5 bases and J by 7 bases, with 13 bases left in between. The DNA for the CDR3 is TGCAGTGCTCCCTTGCGAGGAAATACGCAGTATTTT. Translation: CSAPLRGNTQYF.

This chain connects TRBV14 to TRBJ2-7; the D gene is possibly TRBD2 (6 bases). Per germline, CDR1 SGHDN and CDR2 FVKESK. V was clipped by 4 bases and J by 0 bases, with 13 bases between them. The CDR3 contains 15 residues. The CDR3 DNA reads as TGTGCCAGCAGCCCCTCCCAGCGGGTCTCCTACGAGCAGTACTTC. Protein sequence: CASSPSQRVSYEQYF.

This clonotype was detected only a few times. The chain is built from TRBV5-6 and TRBJ2-7; possibly TRBD1 or TRBD2 for D (5 bases each). CDR1 is SGHDT and CDR2 is YYEEEE in the germline V gene. This CDR3 is built from 13 residues. Deletions cut 3 bases from V and 2 bases from J, with 9 bases between. The CDR3 here is CASSSGPTYEQYF. In DNA form, the CDR3 reads TGTGCCAGCAGCTCGGGACCAACCTACGAGCAGTACTTC.

The chain is built from TRBV2 and TRBJ2-2; no clear D gene. CDR1 SNHLY and CDR2 FYNNEI come from the germline V gene. V was clipped by 1 base and J by 5 bases, with 8 bases between them. The CDR3 covers 14 residues. CDR3 loop: CASSEDRATGELFF. The CDR3 DNA is TGTGCCAGCAGTGAAGACCGGGCGACCGGGGAGCTGTTTTTT.

The chain combines TRBV30 with TRBJ2-7; D is unclear. CDR3 length: 12 residues. From germline, CDR1 is GTSNPN and CDR2 SVGIG (reference sequence). V was shortened by 2 bases and J by 2 bases, with 7 bases between the two germline ends. CDR3 coding DNA: TGTGCCTGGAGTCCAAGGGCCTACGAGCAGTACTTC. As protein: CAWSPRAYEQYF.

The CDR3 loop reads CSARGLVPGANVLTF. The CDR3 nucleotides read TGCAGTGCTAGAGGGTTAGTCCCTGGGGCCAACGTCCTGACTTTC. The V call is TRBV20-1, the J call TRBJ2-6; no firm D call. Trimming removed 1 base at V and 2 bases at J, with 9 bases between. This CDR3 is built from 15 residues. Germline V gene data show CDR1 as DFQATT and CDR2 as SNEGSKA (reference sequence).

This sequence joins TRBV27 and TRBJ2-5; the D gene could be TRBD1 or TRBD2 (5 bases each). Per the germline V gene, CDR1 is MNHEY and CDR2 is SMNVEV (reference sequence). CDR3 length: 16 residues. The V and J ends lost 2 bases and 4 bases respectively, with 17 bases between them. CDR3 sequence (DNA): TGTGCCAGCAGTTTAAGGAAGGCGGCTGGGGGAGAGACCCAGTACTTC. This sequence encodes CASSLRKAAGGETQYF.

The V call is TRBV9, the J call TRBJ2-1; TRBD1 matches at 7 bases. The CDR3 contains 14 residues. The germline V gene encodes CDR1 SGDLS and CDR2 YYNGEE. V lost 3 bases to trimming and J lost 9 bases; unmatched junction nucleotides: 9. CDR3 residues: CASSAPDRAVEQFF. In DNA, the CDR3 is TGTGCCAGCAGCGCCCCAGACAGGGCGGTTGAGCAGTTCTTC.

This chain connects TRBV30 to TRBJ2-7; D is uncertain. Trimming stripped 3 bases from V and 2 bases from J, with 14 bases between. There are 14 residues in the CDR3. Germline CDR1 reads GTSNPN; CDR2 reads SVGIG (reference sequence). CDR3 nucleotide sequence: TGTGCCTGGAGCGCCTTCCCTGGGACCTACGAGCAGTACTTC. It translates to CAWSAFPGTYEQYF.

This chain uses TRBV20-1 with TRBJ2-5; perhaps TRBD2 as D (7 bases). Germline values: CDR1 DFQATT, CDR2 SNEGSKA (reference sequence). Trimming took 5 bases from V and 5 from J, leaving 15 bases between them. The CDR3 runs to 13 residues. The CDR3 reads CSAPEGGAETQYF. The CDR3 DNA is TGCAGTGCTCCTGAGGGGGGGGCGGAGACCCAGTACTTC.

This chain joins TRBV28 and TRBJ1-1; D possibly corresponds to TRBD1 (6 bases). Trimming took 11 bases from V and 3 from J, leaving 19 bases between them. CDR3 size: 14 residues. Germline CDR1 and CDR2: MDHEN and SYDVKM. The CDR3 nucleotides read TGTGCCGGAGCAAGGCAGGGGTGGTACACTGAAGCTTTCTTT. It encodes CAGARQGWYTEAFF.

This clonotype was seen only once. The rearrangement uses TRBV12-3 or TRBV12-4 and TRBJ1-2; 7 bases line up with TRBD1. Trimming removed 2 bases from V and 2 bases from J; junction bases left unmatched: 5. The CDR3 sequence is 15 residues long. The CDR3 region is CASSLYDRENYGYTF. DNA for the CDR3: TGTGCCAGCAGTTTATATGACAGGGAGAACTATGGCTACACCTTC.

This chain links TRBV27 with TRBJ2-5, with 8 bases matching TRBD2. From germline, CDR1 is MNHEY and CDR2 SMNVEV (reference sequence). The CDR3 length is 16 residues. The V and J ends lost 4 bases and 0 bases, in that order; junction bases with no gene match: 7. CDR3 protein: CASSSRGAGDQETQYF. Here the CDR3 DNA reads TGTGCCAGCAGTTCCCGGGGAGCGGGGGACCAAGAGACCCAGTACTTC.

This chain joins TRBV12-3 or TRBV12-4 and TRBJ2-3; perhaps TRBD1 as D (5 bases). V was shortened by 6 bases and J by 0 bases, with 10 bases between the two germline ends. The CDR3 runs 14 residues. The CDR3 here is CASSQDISTDTQYF. The CDR3 DNA reads as TGTGCCAGCAGCCAGGACATAAGCACAGATACGCAGTATTTT.

This chain links TRBV4-3 with TRBJ1-6; D is ambiguous. The CDR3 totals 15 residues. The ends were cut back, 0 bases at V and 7 bases at J, with 10 bases in the middle. Germline V gives CDR1 LGHNA, CDR2 YSLEER. The CDR3 protein is CASSQDSAANSPLHF. The CDR3 DNA sequence: TGCGCCAGCAGCCAAGATTCGGCAGCCAATTCACCCCTCCACTTT.

The chain couples TRBV3-1 to TRBJ2-7; D is tentatively TRBD1 or TRBD2 (5 bases each). CDR3 length: 15 residues. Per the germline V gene, CDR1 is LGHDT and CDR2 is YNNKEL (reference sequence). V dropped 2 bases and J dropped 3 bases, with 14 bases sitting between them. CDR3 residues: CASSQSPGPFYEQYF. CDR3 DNA sequence: TGTGCCAGCAGCCAATCACCGGGACCGTTCTACGAGCAGTACTTC.

V is TRBV30 and J is TRBJ1-5; D is perhaps TRBD1 (5 bases). The germline V and J ends were trimmed by 0 bases and 3 bases, with 12 bases remaining between them. CDR1 is GTSNPN, CDR2 SVGIG, per germline (reference sequence). CDR3 length: 15 residues. CDR3 in DNA: TGTGCCTGGAGTGTACGACAGCGAAACAATCAGCCCCAGCATTTT. Amino acids: CAWSVRQRNNQPQHF. Together with reference TRBV30 and TRBJ1-5, the CDR3 gives the full variable domain: SQTIHQWPATLVQPVGSPLSLECTVEGTSNPNLYWYRQAAGRGLQLLFYSVGIGQISSEVPQNLSASRPQDRQFILSSKKLLLSDSGFYLCAWSVRQRNNQPQHFGDGTRLSIL.

The rearrangement uses TRBV18 and TRBJ1-4; TRBD1 matches 8 bases. V shed 0 bases and J 8 bases; nucleotides not matched to a gene: 5. Germline CDR1 is KGHSH and CDR2 is LQKENI. This CDR3 is built from 15 residues. CDR3 loop: CASSPPSDRGEKLFF. The DNA of the CDR3 is TGTGCCAGCTCACCACCTTCTGACAGGGGAGAAAAACTGTTTTTT.

This chain links TRBV6-2 or TRBV6-3 with TRBJ2-7; D is ambiguous. Trimming took 5 bases from V and 3 from J, leaving 8 bases between them. Germline lookup yields CDR1 MNHEY and CDR2 SVGEGT. The CDR3 is made up of 12 amino acids. In DNA form, the CDR3 reads TGTGCCAGCAGTGAGATGATCTACGAGCAGTACTTC. As protein: CASSEMIYEQYF.

This chain links TRBV6-2 or TRBV6-3 with TRBJ2-7; perhaps TRBD2 as D (5 bases). The CDR3 totals 13 residues. CDR1 and CDR2 (germline): MNHEY, SVGEGT. V lost 8 bases to trimming and J lost 3 bases, with 14 bases between them. The CDR3 loop reads CASLKGALYEQYF. In DNA form, the CDR3 reads TGTGCCAGCTTGAAGGGAGCTCTCTACGAGCAGTACTTC.

V gene TRBV5-1 combines with J gene TRBJ1-2; 7 nucleotides agree with TRBD1. V shed 3 bases and J 4 bases; nucleotides not matched to a gene: 6. Germline CDR1 reads SGHRS; CDR2 reads YFSETQ. This CDR3 region has 14 residues. CDR3 in DNA: TGCGCCAGCAGCTCCCTGGAGGGGGCCTATGGCTACACCTTC. This codes for CASSSLEGAYGYTF.

The chain combines TRBV25-1 with TRBJ1-2; weak D call: TRBD1 (6 bases). The CDR3 length is 14 residues. Per the germline V gene, CDR1 is MGHDK and CDR2 is SYGVNS. Deletions cut 2 bases from V and 0 bases from J, with 7 bases between. The chain's CDR3 is CASSERGTNYGYTF. For the CDR3, the DNA is TGTGCCAGCAGTGAAAGGGGGACTAACTATGGCTACACCTTC.

V and J are TRBV7-8 and TRBJ1-1; possible D gene TRBD1, 5 bases. V lost 5 bases and J 4 bases, leaving 17 bases between the germline ends. This CDR3 has 15 residues. The germline V gene has CDR1 SGHVS and CDR2 FQNEAQ. CDR3 in DNA: TGTGCCAGCAGCGGAACGGGGGGAGAGGGCACTGAAGCTTTCTTT. This gives the protein CASSGTGGEGTEAFF.